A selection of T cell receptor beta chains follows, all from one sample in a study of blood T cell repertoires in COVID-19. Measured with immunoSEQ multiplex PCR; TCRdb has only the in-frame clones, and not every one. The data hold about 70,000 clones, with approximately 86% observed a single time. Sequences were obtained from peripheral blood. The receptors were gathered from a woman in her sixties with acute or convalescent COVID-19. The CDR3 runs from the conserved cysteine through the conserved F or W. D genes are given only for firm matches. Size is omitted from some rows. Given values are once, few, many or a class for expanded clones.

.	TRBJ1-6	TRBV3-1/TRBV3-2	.	CASSQMTNRYNSPLHF	TGTGCCAGCAGCCAGATGACAAACCGCTATAATTCACCCCTCCACTTT
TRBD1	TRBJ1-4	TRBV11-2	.	CASSISGTGILGEKLFF	TGTGCCAGCAGCATATCCGGGACAGGGATTTTAGGGGAAAAACTGTTTTTT
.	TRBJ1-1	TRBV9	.	CASSVAAVNTEAFF	TGTGCCAGCAGCGTAGCTGCAGTGAACACTGAAGCTTTCTTT
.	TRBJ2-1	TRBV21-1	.	CASSKVYRLGVYNEQFF	TGTGCCAGCAGCAAAGTGTACCGCCTAGGGGTCTACAATGAGCAGTTCTTC
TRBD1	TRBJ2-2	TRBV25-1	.	CASSQGARLDTGELFF	TGTGCCAGCAGTCAGGGGGCGCGATTAGACACCGGGGAGCTGTTTTTT
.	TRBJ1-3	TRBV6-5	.	CASSYSRGGGNTIYF	TGTGCCAGCAGTTACTCTAGGGGGGGTGGAAACACCATATATTTT
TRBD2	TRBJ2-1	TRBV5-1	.	CASSFSGGNNEQFF	TGCGCCAGCAGCTTTAGCGGGGGTAACAATGAGCAGTTCTTC
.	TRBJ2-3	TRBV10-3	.	CAIRDSSSTDTQYF	TGTGCCATCAGGGACAGTTCAAGCACAGATACGCAGTATTTT
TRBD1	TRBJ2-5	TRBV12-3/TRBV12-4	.	CASSLTGGETQYF	TGTGCCAGCAGTTTGACAGGGGGAGAGACCCAGTACTTC
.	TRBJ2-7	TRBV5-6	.	CASSLAPGHGEQYF	TGTGCCAGCAGCTTGGCTCCGGGACATGGCGAGCAGTACTTC
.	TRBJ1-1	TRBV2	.	CASTTRMNTEAFF	TGTGCCAGCACTACCCGTATGAACACTGAAGCTTTCTTT
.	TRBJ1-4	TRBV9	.	CASSARGKTNEKLFF	TGTGCCAGCAGCGCGCGGGGGAAAACTAATGAAAAACTGTTTTTT
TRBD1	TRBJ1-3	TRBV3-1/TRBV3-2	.	CASSQGTGITRNTIYF	TGTGCCAGCAGCCAAGGGACAGGGATAACCAGAAACACCATATATTTT
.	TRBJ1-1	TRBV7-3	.	CASRDQGNTEAFF	TGTGCCAGCAGGGATCAGGGAAACACTGAAGCTTTCTTT
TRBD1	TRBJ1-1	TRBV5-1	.	CASSRTGANTEAFF	TGCGCCAGCAGCAGAACAGGGGCGAACACTGAAGCTTTCTTT
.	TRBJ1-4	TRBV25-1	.	CASRGGTGGEKLFF	TGTGCCAGCAGAGGCGGGACGGGAGGAGAAAAACTGTTTTTT
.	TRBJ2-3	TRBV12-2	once	CASRPRLASSTDTQYF	TGTGCAAGTCGCCCAAGACTGGCATCTAGCACAGATACGCAGTATTTT
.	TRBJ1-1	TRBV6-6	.	CASSTGTINTEAFF	TGTGCCAGCAGTACCGGGACAATAAACACTGAAGCTTTCTTT
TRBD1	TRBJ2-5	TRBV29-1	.	CSVPWGQNFKETQYF	TGCAGCGTTCCATGGGGACAGAATTTCAAAGAGACCCAGTACTTC
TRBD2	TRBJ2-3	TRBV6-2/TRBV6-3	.	CASSPGTSGGAGTDTQYF	TGTGCCAGCAGTCCCGGGACTAGCGGGGGGGCAGGCACAGATACGCAGTATTTT
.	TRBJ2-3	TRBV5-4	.	CASSSTQGSGTDTQYF	TGTGCCAGCAGCTCCACACAGGGTTCCGGCACAGATACGCAGTATTTT
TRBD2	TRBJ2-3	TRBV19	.	CASSIDKGLAGTDTQYF	TGTGCCAGTAGTATAGATAAGGGACTAGCGGGGACAGATACGCAGTATTTT
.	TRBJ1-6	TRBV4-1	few	CASSRQRTAINSPLHF	TGCGCCAGCAGTCGACAGAGGACAGCGATAAATTCACCCCTCCACTTT
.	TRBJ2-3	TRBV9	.	CASSVVAGEDTQYF	TGTGCCAGCAGCGTAGTGGCAGGGGAGGATACGCAGTATTTT
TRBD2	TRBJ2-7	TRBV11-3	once	CASSLGASGDEQYF	TGTGCCAGCAGCTTAGGGGCTAGCGGGGATGAGCAGTACTTC
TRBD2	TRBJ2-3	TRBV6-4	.	CASSETGGYTDTQYF	TGTGCCAGCAGTGAGACGGGGGGGTACACAGATACGCAGTATTTT
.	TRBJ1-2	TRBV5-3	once	CARSILHRQDYGYTF	TGTGCCAGAAGCATCTTACATCGACAGGACTATGGCTACACCTTC
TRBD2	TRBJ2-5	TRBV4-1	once	CASSRRAVRTSGGEETQYF	TGCGCCAGCAGCCGCAGAGCCGTCAGGACTAGCGGGGGGGAGGAGACCCAGTACTTC
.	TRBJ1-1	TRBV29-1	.	CSVLGSGESNTEAFF	TGCAGCGTGCTGGGGAGCGGTGAGTCGAACACTGAAGCTTTCTTT
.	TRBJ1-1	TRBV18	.	CASSQDKNTEAFF	TGTGCCAGCTCCCAGGACAAGAACACTGAAGCTTTCTTT
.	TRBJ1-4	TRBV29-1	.	CSVQKNEKLFF	TGCAGCGTACAGAAGAATGAAAAACTGTTTTTT
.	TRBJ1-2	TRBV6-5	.	CASKVGDFGYTF	TGTGCCAGCAAGGTGGGAGACTTTGGCTACACCTTC
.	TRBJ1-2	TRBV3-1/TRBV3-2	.	CASSQQQGRCTF	TGTGCCAGCAGCCAACAACAGGGCCGCTGCACCTTC
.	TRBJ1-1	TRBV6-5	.	CASSFPSSVNTEAFF	TGTGCCAGCAGTTTCCCGTCCAGTGTGAACACTGAAGCTTTCTTT
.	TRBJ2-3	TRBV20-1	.	CSASWVVVAKDTQYF	TGCAGTGCTAGTTGGGTCGTAGTAGCGAAGGATACGCAGTATTTT
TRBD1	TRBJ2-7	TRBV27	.	CASKKPGQIYEQYF	TGTGCCAGCAAAAAACCGGGACAGATCTACGAGCAGTACTTC
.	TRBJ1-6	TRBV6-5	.	CASSQMLPLSPLHF	TGTGCCAGCAGCCAGATGCTCCCCTTGTCACCCCTCCACTTT
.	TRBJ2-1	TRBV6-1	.	CASSEGRGSNEQFF	TGTGCCAGCAGTGAAGGGCGGGGCTCCAATGAGCAGTTCTTC
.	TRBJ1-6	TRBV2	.	CASSERQGRNSPLHF	TGTGCCAGCAGTGAACGGCAGGGGAGAAATTCACCCCTCCACTTT
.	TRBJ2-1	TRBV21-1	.	CALAYPSEEQFF	TGTGCCCTAGCGTACCCTAGTGAGGAGCAGTTCTTC
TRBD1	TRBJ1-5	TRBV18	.	CASSAPRTGDGNQPQHF	TGTGCCAGCTCCGCGCCTCGGACAGGGGATGGCAATCAGCCCCAGCATTTT
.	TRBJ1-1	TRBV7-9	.	CASSLVQGNTEAFF	TGTGCCAGCAGCTTAGTACAGGGGAACACTGAAGCTTTCTTT
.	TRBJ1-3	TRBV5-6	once	CASSFDSQGGNTIYF	TGTGCCAGCAGCTTCGACAGCCAGGGAGGAAACACCATATATTTT
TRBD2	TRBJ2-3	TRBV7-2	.	CASSARGGDVDTQYF	TGTGCCAGCAGCGCACGGGGGGGCGATGTAGATACGCAGTATTTT
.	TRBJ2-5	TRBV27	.	CASSLQGTLAAQYF	TGTGCCAGCAGTTTGCAGGGGACCCTGGCGGCCCAGTACTTC
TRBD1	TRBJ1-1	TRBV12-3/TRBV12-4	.	CASSRDRAPAFF	TGTGCCAGCAGCCGAGACAGGGCCCCAGCTTTCTTT
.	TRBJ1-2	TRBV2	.	CASSEPRVGYGYTF	TGTGCCAGCAGTGAACCCAGGGTCGGGTATGGCTACACCTTC